This TCR beta chain derives from a study of identical twins. Study-wide findings and caveats: Abundant beta clonotypes from cord blood had fewer insertions, unlike memory repertoires, which showed none.

Remarks on this clonotype: Its antigen is currently unknown.

Healthy Caucasians, and only they, were the donors. Germline values: CDR1 SEHNR, CDR2 FQNEAQ (reference sequence). This CDR3 is built from 16 residues. V was trimmed by 5 bases and J by 0 bases, leaving 16 bases between them. MiXCR, applied by TCRdb to the 5' RACE reads, yields one record per CDR3 protein. This sample has a few hundred thousand distinct CDR3 sequences, with 20% to 25% found just once. The same specimen was also included in a second study, on T cells expressing NK-cell markers. Per that study: There were seven HCMV-seropositive donors and one seronegative donor among the eight sequenced. In several donors, these clonotypes also led the CD3+CD56-NKG2C+ fraction.

This receptor was taken from a woman aged 18-35 years in good health. The sample consisted of CD4+ T cells sorted from blood. V usage is TRBV7-9 and J usage is TRBJ2-5, with D perhaps TRBD1 or TRBD2 (5 bases each). The CDR3 nucleotides are TGTGCCAGCAGCGGCCGGGACGGGTGGTACCAAGAGACCCAGTACTTC. Its protein product is CASSGRDGWYQETQYF.